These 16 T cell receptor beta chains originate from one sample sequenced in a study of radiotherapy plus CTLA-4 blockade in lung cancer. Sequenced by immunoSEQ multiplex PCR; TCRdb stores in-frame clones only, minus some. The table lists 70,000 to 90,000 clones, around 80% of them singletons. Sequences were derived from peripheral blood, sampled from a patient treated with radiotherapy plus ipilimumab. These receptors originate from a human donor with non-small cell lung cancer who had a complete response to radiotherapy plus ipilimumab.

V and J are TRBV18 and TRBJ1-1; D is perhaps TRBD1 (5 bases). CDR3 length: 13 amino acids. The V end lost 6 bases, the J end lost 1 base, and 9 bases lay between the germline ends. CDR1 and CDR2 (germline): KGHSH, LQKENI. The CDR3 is CASSARENTEAFF. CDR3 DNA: TGTGCCAGCTCCGCCAGGGAGAACACTGAAGCTTTCTTT. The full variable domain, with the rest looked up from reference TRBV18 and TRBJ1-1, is NAGVMQNPRHLVRRRGQEARLRCSPMKGHSHVYWYRQLPEEGLKFMVYLQKENIIDESGMPKERFSAEFPKEGPSILRIQQVVRGDSAAYFCASSARENTEAFFGQGTRLTVV.

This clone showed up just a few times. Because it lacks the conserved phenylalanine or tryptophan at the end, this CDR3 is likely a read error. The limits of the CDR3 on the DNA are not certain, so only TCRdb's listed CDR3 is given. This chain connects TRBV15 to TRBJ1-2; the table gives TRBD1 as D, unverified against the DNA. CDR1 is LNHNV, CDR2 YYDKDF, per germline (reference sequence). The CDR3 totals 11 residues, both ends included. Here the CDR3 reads CATSRRQGATD.

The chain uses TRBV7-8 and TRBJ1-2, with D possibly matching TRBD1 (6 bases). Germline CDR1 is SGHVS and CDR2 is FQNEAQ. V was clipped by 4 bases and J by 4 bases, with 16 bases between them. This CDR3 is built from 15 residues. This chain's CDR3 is CASSSLPRGIYGYTF. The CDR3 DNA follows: TGTGCCAGCAGCTCTTTACCGAGGGGGATCTATGGCTACACCTTC.

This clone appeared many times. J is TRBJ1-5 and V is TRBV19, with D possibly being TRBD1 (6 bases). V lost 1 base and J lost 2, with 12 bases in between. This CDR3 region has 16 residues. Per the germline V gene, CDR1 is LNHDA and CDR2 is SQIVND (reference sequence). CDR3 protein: CASSIAQGSGNQPQHF. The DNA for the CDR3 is TGTGCCAGTAGTATAGCCCAGGGGAGTGGCAATCAGCCCCAGCATTTT.

CDR3 nucleotide sequence: TGTGCCAGCAGTTTGAGGATCCCGGGGGGGCTATACAATGAGCAGTTCTTC. Protein: CASSLRIPGGLYNEQFF. The rearrangement links TRBV2 to TRBJ2-1; 8 positions agree with TRBD2. Trimming at V came to 5 bases and at J to 4 bases, leaving 13 bases not matched to a gene. Germline CDR1 reads SNHLY; CDR2 reads FYNNEI. The CDR3 loop spans 17 amino acids.

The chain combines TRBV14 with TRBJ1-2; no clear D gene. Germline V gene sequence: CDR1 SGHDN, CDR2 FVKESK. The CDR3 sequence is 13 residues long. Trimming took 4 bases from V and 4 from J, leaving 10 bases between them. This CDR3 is CASSRDGFYGYTF. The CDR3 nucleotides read TGTGCCAGCAGCCGAGACGGGTTCTATGGCTACACCTTC. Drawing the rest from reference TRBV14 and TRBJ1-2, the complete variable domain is EAGVTQFPSHSVIEKGQTVTLRCDPISGHDNLYWYRRVMGKEIKFLLHFVKESKQDESGMPNNRFLAERTGGTYSTLKVQPAELEDSGVYFCASSRDGFYGYTFGSGTRLTVV.

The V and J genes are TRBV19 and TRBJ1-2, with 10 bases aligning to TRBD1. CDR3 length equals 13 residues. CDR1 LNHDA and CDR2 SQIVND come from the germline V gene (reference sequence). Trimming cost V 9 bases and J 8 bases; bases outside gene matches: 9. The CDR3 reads CASHDRGLYGYTF. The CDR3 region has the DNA TGTGCCAGCCATGACAGGGGGCTCTACGGCTACACCTTC.

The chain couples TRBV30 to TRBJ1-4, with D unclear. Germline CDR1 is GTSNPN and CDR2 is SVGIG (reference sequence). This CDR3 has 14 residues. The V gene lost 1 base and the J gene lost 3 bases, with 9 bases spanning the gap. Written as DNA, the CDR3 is TGTGCCTGGAGTGAAAAGGGATCTAATGAAAAACTGTTTTTT. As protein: CAWSEKGSNEKLFF.

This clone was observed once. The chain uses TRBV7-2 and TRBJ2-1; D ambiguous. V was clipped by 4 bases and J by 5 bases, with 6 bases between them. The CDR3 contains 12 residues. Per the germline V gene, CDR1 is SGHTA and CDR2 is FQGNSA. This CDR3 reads CASSSRNNEQFF. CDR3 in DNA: TGTGCCAGCAGCTCCCGAAACAATGAGCAGTTCTTC.

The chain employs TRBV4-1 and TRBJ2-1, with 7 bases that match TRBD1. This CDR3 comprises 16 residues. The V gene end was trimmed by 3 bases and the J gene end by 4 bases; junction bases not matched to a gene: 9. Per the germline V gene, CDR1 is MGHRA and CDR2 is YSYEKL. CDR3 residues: CASSQLQGFGYNEQFF. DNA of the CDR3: TGCGCCAGCAGCCAGCTACAGGGGTTTGGGTACAATGAGCAGTTCTTC.

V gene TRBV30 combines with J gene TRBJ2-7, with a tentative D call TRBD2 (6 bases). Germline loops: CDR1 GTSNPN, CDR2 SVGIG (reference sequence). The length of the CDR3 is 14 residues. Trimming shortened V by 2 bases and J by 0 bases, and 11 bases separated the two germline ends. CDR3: CAWSFGGSSYEQYF. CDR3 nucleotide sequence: TGTGCCTGGAGTTTTGGAGGGAGCTCCTACGAGCAGTACTTC. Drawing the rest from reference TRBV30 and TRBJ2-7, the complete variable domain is SQTIHQWPATLVQPVGSPLSLECTVEGTSNPNLYWYRQAAGRGLQLLFYSVGIGQISSEVPQNLSASRPQDRQFILSSKKLLLSDSGFYLCAWSFGGSSYEQYFGPGTRLTVT.

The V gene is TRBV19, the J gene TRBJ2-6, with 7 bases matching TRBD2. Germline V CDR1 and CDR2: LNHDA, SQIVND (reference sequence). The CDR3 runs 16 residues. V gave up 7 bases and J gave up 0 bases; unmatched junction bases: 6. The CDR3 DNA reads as TGTGCCAGTAACGGGGGACTAAGCTCTGGGGCCAACGTCCTGACTTTC. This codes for CASNGGLSSGANVLTF.

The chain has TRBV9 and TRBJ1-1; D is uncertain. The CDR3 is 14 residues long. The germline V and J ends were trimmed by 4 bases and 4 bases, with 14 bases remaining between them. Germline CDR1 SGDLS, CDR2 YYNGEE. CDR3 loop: CASSNGYLGTEAFF. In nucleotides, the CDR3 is TGTGCCAGCAGCAATGGTTATTTGGGCACTGAAGCTTTCTTT.

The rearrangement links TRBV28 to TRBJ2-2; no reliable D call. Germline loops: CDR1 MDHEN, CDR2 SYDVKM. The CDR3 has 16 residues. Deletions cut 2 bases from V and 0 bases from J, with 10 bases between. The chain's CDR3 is CASSLQVPANTGELFF. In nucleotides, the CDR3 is TGTGCCAGCAGTTTACAGGTCCCCGCGAACACCGGGGAGCTGTTTTTT.

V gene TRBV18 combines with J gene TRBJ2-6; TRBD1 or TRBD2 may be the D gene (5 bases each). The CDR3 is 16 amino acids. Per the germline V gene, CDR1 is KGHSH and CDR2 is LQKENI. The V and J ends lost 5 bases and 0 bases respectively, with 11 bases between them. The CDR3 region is CASSRDRTSGANVLTF. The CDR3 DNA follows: TGTGCCAGCTCAAGGGACCGAACCTCTGGGGCCAACGTCCTGACTTTC. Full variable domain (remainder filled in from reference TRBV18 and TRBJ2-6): NAGVMQNPRHLVRRRGQEARLRCSPMKGHSHVYWYRQLPEEGLKFMVYLQKENIIDESGMPKERFSAEFPKEGPSILRIQQVVRGDSAAYFCASSRDRTSGANVLTFGAGSRLTVL.

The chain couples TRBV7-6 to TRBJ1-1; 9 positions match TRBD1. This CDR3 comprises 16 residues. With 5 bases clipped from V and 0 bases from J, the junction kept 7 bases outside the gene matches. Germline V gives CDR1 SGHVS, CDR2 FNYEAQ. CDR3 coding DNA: TGTGCCAGCAGCCCTAGACAGGGGGTGATGAACACTGAAGCTTTCTTT. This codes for CASSPRQGVMNTEAFF.